Shown below are 31 T cell receptor beta chains from a single sample sequenced in a study of molecular identifiers for immune sequencing clone quantification. TCRdb used MiXCR to reprocess the PCR reads, holding one entry per CDR3 protein. The sample holds about 640,000 distinct CDR3 sequences, less than 20% seen once. Sequenced sample: naive CD8+ T cells from blood, with Jurkat cell RNA spiked in. Subset specified: FACS-sorted CD8+CD4-CCR7+CD45RA+ naive T cells. The origin of the receptors is a human donor in good health. Some libraries in this study had Jurkat cell RNA spiked in.

This clonotype was detected once. The chain combines TRBV5-6 with TRBJ1-1; D possibly corresponds to TRBD1 (6 bases). CDR1 and CDR2 (germline): SGHDT, YYEEEE. The CDR3 spans 13 residues. V was pared by 2 bases and J by 9 bases, with 14 bases between. CDR3 protein: CASSFRGGTKAFF. The CDR3 nucleotides are TGTGCCAGCAGCTTCAGGGGTGGGACTAAAGCTTTCTTT.

This clonotype showed up many times. The chain links TRBV27 to TRBJ2-3; unclear D gene. With 2 bases removed from V and 2 bases from J, the gap between germline ends came to 11 bases. Looked up from germline, CDR1 is MNHEY and CDR2 is SMNVEV (reference sequence). There are 15 residues in the CDR3. The CDR3 here is CASSLLGLNTDTQYF. CDR3 nucleotide sequence: TGTGCCAGCAGTTTACTGGGATTAAACACAGATACGCAGTATTTT.

This clonotype was detected ten times or more. V usage is TRBV28 and J usage is TRBJ1-1; the D gene is possibly TRBD1 (5 bases). Germline V gene sequence: CDR1 MDHEN, CDR2 SYDVKM. Trimming shortened V by 6 bases and J by 0 bases, and 14 bases separated the two germline ends. The CDR3 extends over 15 amino acids. CDR3 sequence reads: CASRAGWGVNTEAFF. CDR3 nucleotide sequence: TGTGCCAGCAGGGCCGGTTGGGGGGTGAACACTGAAGCTTTCTTT.

This clonotype was counted many times. V and J are TRBV4-1 and TRBJ1-5, with D unresolved. V lost 1 base, J lost 0 bases, and 10 bases lay in between. This CDR3 comprises 16 residues. CDR1 is MGHRA, CDR2 YSYEKL, per germline. For the CDR3, the DNA is TGCGCCAGCAGCCAAGTGATAGGAAATAGCAATCAGCCCCAGCATTTT. This gives the protein CASSQVIGNSNQPQHF.

As to this clonotype: The junction differs from germline at one of its ends, possibly a read error. CDR3 sequence (DNA): TGTGCCTGCAGTTTATCTGCGGGGAGCCCTGAGGAGCTGTTTTTT. Translating it yields CACSLSAGSPEELFF. This chain joins TRBV27 and TRBJ2-2; the D gene is possibly TRBD2 (6 bases). The germline CDR1 and CDR2 sequences are MNHEY and SMNVEV (reference sequence). The CDR3 spans 15 residues.

In this sample, this clonotype turned up many times. CDR3 protein: CASSIDGTARIYEQYF. The CDR3, as DNA: TGTGCCAGTAGTATAGATGGGACAGCAAGGATCTACGAGCAGTACTTC. This chain connects TRBV19 to TRBJ2-7, with 7 bases identical to TRBD1. The CDR3 has 16 residues. After removal of 0 bases from V and 3 bases from J, the junction contained 8 bases not matched to a gene. In germline, CDR1 is LNHDA, CDR2 SQIVND (reference sequence). Combining the CDR3 with reference TRBV19 and TRBJ2-7 gives the whole variable domain DGGITQSPKYLFRKEGQNVTLSCEQNLNHDAMYWYRQDPGQGLRLIYYSQIVNDFQKGDIAEGYSVSREKKESFPLTVTSAQKNPTAFYLCASSIDGTARIYEQYFGPGTRLTVT.

This clonotype was seen repeatedly, ten times or more. V is TRBV7-8 and J is TRBJ2-7; 9 bases are a match to TRBD1. Germline-derived CDR1 and CDR2 are SGHVS and FQNEAQ. Germline trimming cut 5 bases from V and 2 bases from J; bases unmatched to any gene: 7. This CDR3 is built from 15 residues. CDR3 residues: CASSGGTGTPYEQYF. The CDR3 DNA sequence: TGTGCCAGCAGCGGGGGGACAGGGACCCCCTACGAGCAGTACTTC.

V and J are TRBV5-4 and TRBJ2-6; D ambiguous. CDR3 length: 16 amino acids. Germline V CDR1 and CDR2: SGHNT, YYREEE (reference sequence). Trimming removed 1 base from V and 0 bases from J, with 8 bases in between. CDR3 nucleotide sequence: TGTGCCAGCAGCTTGAAGTACAGCTCTGGGGCCAACGTCCTGACTTTC. Protein: CASSLKYSSGANVLTF.

In regard to this clonotype: The junction shows a germline mismatch at one end, possibly a read error. The chain is built from TRBV9 and TRBJ2-5; D uncertain. This CDR3 is 14 amino acids long. Germline assignment: CDR1 SGDLS and CDR2 YYNGEE. The CDR3 DNA reads TGTGCCAGCAGCGTAGAATCCGGGCAAGAGGCCCAGTACTTC. Translated: CASSVESGQEAQYF. The full variable domain, its missing parts supplied by reference TRBV9 and TRBJ2-5, is DSGVTQTPKHLITATGQRVTLRCSPRSGDLSVYWYQQSLDQGLQFLIQYYNGEERAKGNILERFSAQQFPDLHSELNLSSLELGDSALYFCASSVESGQEAQYFGPGTRLLVL.

This clonotype was recorded a few times. A much larger clone lies one base from this, so it may be a read error. J is TRBJ2-5 and V is TRBV12-3 or TRBV12-4; D unresolved. The CDR3 is 13 residues long. CDR3 DNA: TGTGCCAGCAGTCGTGGGTACCAAGAGGCCCAGTACTTC. Translating it yields CASSRGYQEAQYF.

V and J are TRBV5-4 and TRBJ1-1, with 7 bases lining up with TRBD1. Germline lookup yields CDR1 SGHNT and CDR2 YYREEE (reference sequence). The V and J ends lost 2 bases and 4 bases, in that order; junction bases with no gene match: 11. This CDR3 has 16 amino acids. The CDR3 here is CASSFAGGRIGTEAFF. The DNA for the CDR3 is TGTGCCAGCAGCTTTGCAGGGGGTCGAATTGGCACTGAAGCTTTCTTT. The full variable domain, in which reference TRBV5-4 and TRBJ1-1 provide the parts outside the CDR3, is ETGVTQSPTHLIKTRGQQVTLRCSSQSGHNTVSWYQQALGQGPQFIFQYYREEENGRGNFPPRFSGLQFPNYSSELNVNALELDDSALYLCASSFAGGRIGTEAFFGQGTRLTVV.

This clonotype showed up just a few times. The chain links TRBV19 to TRBJ2-7, with TRBD2 as a possible D gene (6 bases). Germline V gives CDR1 LNHDA, CDR2 SQIVND (reference sequence). The CDR3 is made up of 13 amino acids. Trimming removed 5 bases at V and 6 bases at J, with 14 bases between. CDR3 DNA sequence: TGTGCCAGTAGTCCGACTAGTTTCAGCGAGCAGTACTTC. Its translation: CASSPTSFSEQYF.

This clonotype has only a few counts. The CDR3: CASRFKARGRVTGALEQYF. CDR3 coding DNA: TGTGCAAGTCGCTTTAAGGCAAGGGGAAGGGTAACAGGGGCCCTCGAGCAGTACTTC. The chain joins TRBV12-2 to TRBJ2-7; the DNA was not used to check the table's D call, TRBD1. TRBV12-2 represents a pseudogene. CDR3 length: 19 amino acids.

This clonotype was detected many times. This chain uses TRBV30 with TRBJ2-1, with TRBD2 matching over 15 bases. V lost 4 bases, J lost 0 bases, and 7 bases stayed unmatched. Germline V gives CDR1 GTSNPN, CDR2 SVGIG (reference sequence). This CDR3 is built from 18 residues. CDR3 coding DNA: TGTGCCTGGACCAGGGGACTAGCGGGGGGAAGCTCCTACAATGAGCAGTTCTTC. This gives the protein CAWTRGLAGGSSYNEQFF.

About this clonotype: A much larger clone is a single base away; this may be a read error. For the CDR3, the DNA is TGTGCCAGCAGCTTATATCTGGGATCAACTAATGAAAAACCGTTTTTT. This encodes CASSLYLGSTNEKPFF. The chain is built from TRBV7-9 and TRBJ1-4; D gene uncertain. Germline lookup yields CDR1 SEHNR and CDR2 FQNEAQ (reference sequence). CDR3 length: 16 amino acids.

J is TRBJ2-7 and V is TRBV4-3; tentatively, D is TRBD1 (5 bases). V lost 1 base and J 4 bases, leaving 14 bases between the germline ends. Germline loops: CDR1 LGHNA, CDR2 YSLEER. The CDR3 consists of 15 residues. DNA for the CDR3: TGCGCCAGCAGCCAAGTTTCTGGGGCTAAATACGAGCAGTACTTC. Protein: CASSQVSGAKYEQYF.

The chain couples TRBV7-2 to TRBJ2-7; D gene uncertain. Trimming left V 1 base short and J 6 bases short, with 7 bases between. The CDR3 covers 12 residues. Germline CDR1 SGHTA, CDR2 FQGNSA. CDR3 nucleotide sequence: TGTGCCAGCAGCTTAGATGCTGTCGAGCAGTACTTC. Amino acid sequence: CASSLDAVEQYF.

This clonotype showed up many times. V usage is TRBV6-2 or TRBV6-3 and J usage is TRBJ2-6, with unresolved D. This CDR3 region has 16 residues. V lost 2 bases, J lost 0 bases, and 8 bases lay in between. The germline V gene encodes CDR1 MNHEY and CDR2 SVGEGT. The chain's CDR3 is CASSYDETSGANVLTF. The DNA of the CDR3 is TGTGCCAGCAGTTACGATGAGACCTCTGGGGCCAACGTCCTGACTTTC.

This clonotype was counted between two and nine times. Just one base apart from a much larger clone, this may be a read error. CDR3 in amino acids: CASSLQAGPSNQPQHF. CDR3 bases: TGTGCCAGCAGCTTACAGGCGGGCCCTAGCAATCAGCCCCAGCATTTT. The J gene is TRBJ1-5, the V gene TRBV11-2; D is undetermined. The CDR3 consists of 16 residues. CDR1 SGHAT and CDR2 FQNNGV come from the germline V gene. Trimming pared 2 bases from V and 0 bases from J, leaving 11 bases between.

This clonotype was seen many times. This chain connects TRBV10-3 to TRBJ2-7, with 7 nucleotides matching TRBD2. This CDR3 has 14 residues. The V segment lost 1 base and the J segment 6 bases; nucleotides outside the gene matches: 6. The V gene's germline CDR1 is ENHRY and CDR2 SYGVKD. DNA for the CDR3: TGTGCCATCAGTGAGTTGGGGACTACGATCGAGCAGTACTTC. Its translation is CAISELGTTIEQYF.

V usage is TRBV24-1 and J usage is TRBJ2-5; TRBD2 is a possible D gene (6 bases). Per germline, CDR1 KGHDR and CDR2 SFDVKD. V lost 9 bases, J lost 3 bases, and 22 bases lay in between. This CDR3 region has 16 residues. The CDR3 DNA is TGTGCCACCGCGACGCTGGGGGGAGATTTGGAAGAGACCCAGTACTTC. Amino acid sequence: CATATLGGDLEETQYF.

V gene TRBV28 combines with J gene TRBJ2-3; D is undetermined. Germline V lookup: CDR1 MDHEN, CDR2 SYDVKM. The V end was cut by 1 base, the J end by 7 bases, with 18 bases between. The CDR3 covers 16 residues. CDR3 DNA sequence: TGTGCCAGCAGTTTATCTGACACGGTTATTCCTAATACGCAGTATTTT. It specifies CASSLSDTVIPNTQYF.

The chain has TRBV11-3 and TRBJ2-5; D is unresolved. Germline lookup yields CDR1 SGHNT and CDR2 YENEEA. This CDR3 contains 16 residues. V lost 3 bases, J lost 3 bases, and 17 bases lay in between. The CDR3 loop reads CASSFGPTGGEETQYF. The CDR3, as DNA: TGTGCCAGCAGCTTCGGGCCCACCGGTGGGGAAGAGACCCAGTACTTC. Drawing the rest from reference TRBV11-3 and TRBJ2-5, the complete variable domain is EAGVVQSPRYKIIEKKQPVAFWCNPISGHNTLYWYLQNLGQGPELLIRYENEEAVDDSQLPKDRFSAERLKGVDSTLKIQPAELGDSAVYLCASSFGPTGGEETQYFGPGTRLLVL.

This clonotype was recorded at least ten times. This rearrangement joins TRBV7-9 to TRBJ2-1; TRBD2 aligns across 12 bases. CDR1 and CDR2 from the germline V gene are SEHNR and FQNEAQ (reference sequence). The length of the CDR3 is 15 residues. V trimming: 7 bases; J trimming: 10 bases; junction bases outside the gene matches: 11. The CDR3 reads CASNLAGGPLKEQFF. The CDR3 region has the DNA TGTGCCAGCAATCTAGCGGGAGGGCCGCTTAAGGAGCAGTTCTTC.

As regards this clonotype: Here the CDR3 omits its conserved ending phenylalanine or tryptophan, so a read error is the likely source. V usage is TRBV5-6 and J usage is TRBJ1-4; D unclear. There are 16 residues in the CDR3. Germline CDR1 and CDR2: SGHDT and YYEEEE. The V end was cut by 3 bases, the J end by 2 bases, with 14 bases between. The CDR3 region is CASSSLNGYTNEKLFL. The CDR3 bases are TGTGCCAGCAGCTCATTAAATGGGTACACTAATGAAAAACTGTTTCTT.

At least ten counts were recorded for this clonotype. V is TRBV14 and J is TRBJ2-5, with TRBD2 identical over 12 bases. The CDR3 length is 19 residues. Germline CDR1 and CDR2: SGHDN and FVKESK. Germline trimming cut 2 bases from V and 4 bases from J; bases unmatched to any gene: 14. The CDR3 coding sequence is TGTGCCAGCAGCCAAAGTATGACTAGCGGGAGAATTTTGAGAGAGACCCAGTACTTC. Amino acid sequence: CASSQSMTSGRILRETQYF.

This clonotype was seen repeatedly, ten times or more. The rearrangement joins TRBV27 to TRBJ2-7, with D perhaps TRBD1 (5 bases). Deletions cut 0 bases from V and 4 bases from J, with 10 bases between. Germline CDR1 MNHEY, CDR2 SMNVEV (reference sequence). The CDR3 runs 14 residues. The chain's CDR3 is CASSLSAGWYEQYF. The CDR3 DNA reads as TGTGCCAGCAGTTTATCGGCAGGGTGGTACGAGCAGTACTTC.

Points on this clonotype: This may stem from a read error, because a much larger clone lies one nucleotide away. The J gene is TRBJ1-5, the V gene TRBV20-1, with a tentative D call TRBD1 (6 bases). This CDR3 contains 16 residues. Looked up from germline, CDR1 is DFQATT and CDR2 is SNEGSKA (reference sequence). V was clipped by 0 bases and J by 0 bases, with 12 bases between them. CDR3 coding DNA: TGCAGTGCTAGAGATTACGGGGGGCATAGCAATCAGCCCCAGCATTTT. Protein product: CSARDYGGHSNQPQHF.

Worth noting for this clonotype: A clone one base away is much larger, so this may be a read error. The J gene is TRBJ2-7, the V gene TRBV7-9, with D unclear. CDR3 length: 13 amino acids. Germline CDR1 reads SEHNR; CDR2 reads FQNEAQ (reference sequence). The germline V and J ends were trimmed by 5 bases and 7 bases, with 15 bases remaining between them. CDR3 region: CASSPVRLYEQYF. The DNA for the CDR3 is TGTGCCAGCAGCCCTGTCCGCTTGTATGAGCAGTACTTC. The full variable domain, its missing parts supplied by reference TRBV7-9 and TRBJ2-7, is DTGVSQNPRHKITKRGQNVTFRCDPISEHNRLYWYRQTLGQGPEFLTYFQNEAQLEKSRLLSDRFSAERPKGSFSTLEIQRTEQGDSAMYLCASSPVRLYEQYFGPGTRLTVT.

Of note for this clonotype: A much larger clone differs by one base, so this may be a read error. The V call is TRBV24-1, the J call TRBJ2-1; 8 bases are a match to TRBD1. Looked up from germline, CDR1 is KGHDR and CDR2 is SFDVKD. The CDR3 contains 13 residues. CDR3 loop: CAASVRTGSEQFF. The DNA of the CDR3 is TGTGCCGCCAGTGTAAGGACAGGGTCAGAGCAGTTCTTC.

Comments on this clonotype: One base away lies a much larger clone, so this may be a sequencing read error. The rearrangement links TRBV11-2 to TRBJ2-7; D might be TRBD1 (5 bases). The CDR3 loop spans 15 amino acids. Germline CDR1 reads SGHAT; CDR2 reads FQNNGV. The CDR3 coding sequence is TGTGCCAGCAGCTTAGCAAGGGGCCCCTCCTACGGGCAGTACTTC. It encodes CASSLARGPSYGQYF.